This entry features one T cell receptor (beta chain) sequence. Its antigen is unknown. Trimming pared 1 base from V and 3 bases from J, leaving 9 bases between. Looked up from germline, CDR1 is SEHNR and CDR2 is FQNEAQ (reference sequence). The CDR3 consists of 14 residues. The sample comes from a study of cytomegalovirus exposure and HLA in healthy donors. Study findings and constraints: Reportedly, TCR beta sequences accurately predicted HLA-A and HLA-B alleles in most subjects.

Primers for the PCR totalled 60 Vbeta and 13 Jbeta. The table came from immunoSEQ multiplex PCR; TCRdb's copy has only in-frame clones and leaves some out. The repertoire holds about 120,000 clones, 75% to 85% seen once, with 2.5% to 3% in the top ten. What was sequenced was PBMCs. This chain links TRBV7-9 with TRBJ1-2, with D maybe TRBD1 (5 bases). This sequence was found in a man under 40 in good health and CMV-seronegative. The CDR3 loop reads CASSLGGDYYGYTF. The CDR3 DNA reads as TGTGCCAGCAGCTTAGGGGGGGATTACTATGGCTACACCTTC.